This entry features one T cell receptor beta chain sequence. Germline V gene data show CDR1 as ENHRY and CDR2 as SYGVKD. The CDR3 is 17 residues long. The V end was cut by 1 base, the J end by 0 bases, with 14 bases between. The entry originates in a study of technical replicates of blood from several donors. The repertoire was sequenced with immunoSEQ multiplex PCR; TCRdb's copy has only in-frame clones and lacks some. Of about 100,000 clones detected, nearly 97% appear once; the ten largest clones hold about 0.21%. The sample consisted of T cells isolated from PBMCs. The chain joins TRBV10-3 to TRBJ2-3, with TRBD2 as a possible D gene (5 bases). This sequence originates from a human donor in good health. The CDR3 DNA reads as TGTGCCATCAGTGAGTACCCAGACTATCAGAGCACAGATACGCAGTATTTT. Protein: CAISEYPDYQSTDTQYF.